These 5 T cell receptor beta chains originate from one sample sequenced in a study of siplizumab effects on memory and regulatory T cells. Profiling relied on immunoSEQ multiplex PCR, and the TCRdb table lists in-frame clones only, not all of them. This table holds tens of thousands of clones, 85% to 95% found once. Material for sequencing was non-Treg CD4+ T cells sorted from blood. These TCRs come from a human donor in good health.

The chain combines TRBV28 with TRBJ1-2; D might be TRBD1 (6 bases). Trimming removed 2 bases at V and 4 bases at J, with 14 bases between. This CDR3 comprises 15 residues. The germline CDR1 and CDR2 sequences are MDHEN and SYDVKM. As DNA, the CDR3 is TGTGCCAGCAGTTTAACGGGGGGCGCTTTCTATGGCTACACCTTC. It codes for CASSLTGGAFYGYTF.

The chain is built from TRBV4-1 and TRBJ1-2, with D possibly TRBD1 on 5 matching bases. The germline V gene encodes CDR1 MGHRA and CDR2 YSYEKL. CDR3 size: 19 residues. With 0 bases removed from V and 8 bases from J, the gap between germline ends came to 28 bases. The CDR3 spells CASSQEGPDRLAGRAGYTF. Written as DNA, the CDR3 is TGCGCCAGCAGCCAAGAAGGGCCGGACCGTTTGGCAGGGCGTGCAGGCTACACCTTC.

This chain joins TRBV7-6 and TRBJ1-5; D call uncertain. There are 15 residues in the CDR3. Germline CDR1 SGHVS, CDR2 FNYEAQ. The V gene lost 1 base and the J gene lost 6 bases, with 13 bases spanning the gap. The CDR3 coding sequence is TGTGCCAGCAGCTTAGGTCCGGCCGGCGGTCAGCCCCAGCATTTT. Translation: CASSLGPAGGQPQHF.

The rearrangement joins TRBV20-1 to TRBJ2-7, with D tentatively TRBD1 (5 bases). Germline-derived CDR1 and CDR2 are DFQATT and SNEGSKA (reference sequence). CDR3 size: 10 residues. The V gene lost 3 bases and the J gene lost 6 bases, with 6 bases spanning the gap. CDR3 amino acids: CSARGREQYF. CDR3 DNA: TGCAGTGCTAGGGGGCGCGAGCAGTACTTC.

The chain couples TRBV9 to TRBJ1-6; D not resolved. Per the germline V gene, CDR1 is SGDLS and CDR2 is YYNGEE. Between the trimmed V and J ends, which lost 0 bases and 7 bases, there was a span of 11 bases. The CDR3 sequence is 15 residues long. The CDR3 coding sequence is TGTGCCAGCAGCGTAGCCGGCAGTCTAAATTCACCCCTCCACTTT. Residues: CASSVAGSLNSPLHF.